These 21 T cell receptor beta chains originate from one sample sequenced in a study of siplizumab effects on memory and regulatory T cells. Sequencing was performed with immunoSEQ multiplex PCR; in TCRdb, only in-frame clones are kept and a portion is missing. Among more than 60,000 clones listed, just over 95% were seen once. Sequencing was done on a sample of naive CD8+ T cells sorted from blood. The source of these receptors is a human donor in good health.

The chain recombines TRBV13 with TRBJ1-5; 8 bases fit TRBD1. In germline, CDR1 is PRHDT, CDR2 FYEKMQ (reference sequence). This CDR3 spans 14 amino acids. Trimming removed 5 bases from V and 2 bases from J; junction bases left unmatched: 2. CDR3 residues: CASSQGQGNQPQHF. Here the CDR3 DNA reads TGTGCCAGCAGCCAGGGACAGGGCAATCAGCCCCAGCATTTT.

This sequence joins TRBV4-1 and TRBJ2-7; possibly TRBD2 for D (6 bases). Germline assignment: CDR1 MGHRA and CDR2 YSYEKL. This CDR3 is built from 14 residues. Trimming removed 1 base at V and 2 bases at J, with 9 bases between. CDR3 sequence reads: CASSQGLGPYEQYF. The CDR3 coding sequence is TGCGCCAGCAGCCAAGGACTAGGACCCTACGAGCAGTACTTC.

The chain has TRBV5-1 and TRBJ1-1; a possible D gene is TRBD1 (5 bases). This CDR3 spans 13 amino acids. Looked up from germline, CDR1 is SGHRS and CDR2 is YFSETQ. V lost 2 bases and J 7 bases, leaving 12 bases between the germline ends. This CDR3 is CASSLDGGFEAFF. CDR3 nucleotide sequence: TGCGCCAGCAGCTTAGACGGGGGGTTTGAAGCTTTCTTT.

The rearrangement links TRBV19 to TRBJ1-5; possible D gene TRBD1, 6 bases. The CDR3 loop spans 13 amino acids. The V end was cut by 11 bases, the J end by 2 bases, with 13 bases between. Germline-derived CDR1 and CDR2 are LNHDA and SQIVND (reference sequence). The CDR3, as DNA: TGTGCCGGAGGGAGGGGGGGCAATCAGCCCCAGCATTTT. This sequence encodes CAGGRGGNQPQHF.

CDR3 nucleotide sequence: TGCGCCAGCAGCCAAGCCTCCTCGCCCTACGAGCAGTACTTC. Translating gives CASSQASSPYEQYF. This chain uses TRBV4-1 with TRBJ2-5; D unclear. The tail of the sequence fits TRBJ2-7 better, so the J call may be wrong. Germline values: CDR1 MGHRA, CDR2 YSYEKL. The CDR3 runs to 14 residues.

The rearrangement links TRBV4-1 to TRBJ2-1; 7 bases line up with TRBD1. This CDR3 has 16 residues. The V segment lost 3 bases and the J segment 6 bases; nucleotides outside the gene matches: 11. Germline lookup yields CDR1 MGHRA and CDR2 YSYEKL. For the CDR3, the DNA is TGCGCCAGCAGCCACCCCTCAGGGGGTCTTGGCAATGAGCAGTTCTTC. It codes for CASSHPSGGLGNEQFF.

The genes are TRBV27 and TRBJ2-1; D possibly uses TRBD1 or TRBD2 (5 bases each). Per the germline V gene, CDR1 is MNHEY and CDR2 is SMNVEV (reference sequence). There are 12 residues in the CDR3. The V end lost 2 bases, the J end lost 7 bases, and 6 bases lay between the germline ends. The CDR3: CASSLEGNEQFF. CDR3 sequence (DNA): TGTGCCAGCAGTTTAGAGGGGAATGAGCAGTTCTTC.

This clone was detected once. V and J are TRBV28 and TRBJ2-1; D may be TRBD2 (6 bases). Trimming pared 3 bases from V and 7 bases from J, leaving 22 bases between. From germline, CDR1 is MDHEN and CDR2 SYDVKM. This CDR3 contains 17 residues. The CDR3 protein is CASSFDQRGGPGNEQFF. The DNA of the CDR3 is TGTGCCAGCAGTTTCGACCAAAGGGGAGGCCCCGGGAATGAGCAGTTCTTC. The full variable domain, rest sourced from reference TRBV28 and TRBJ2-1, is DVKVTQSSRYLVKRTGEKVFLECVQDMDHENMFWYRQDPGLGLRLIYFSYDVKMKEKGDIPEGYSVSREKKERFSLILESASTNQTSMYLCASSFDQRGGPGNEQFFGPGTRLTVL.

The gene calls are TRBV27 and TRBJ2-1; D gene ambiguous. CDR1 is MNHEY and CDR2 is SMNVEV in the germline V gene (reference sequence). The CDR3 contains 14 residues. The V gene lost 2 bases and the J gene lost 3 bases, with 8 bases spanning the gap. The CDR3 loop reads CASSLMGNYNEQFF. The CDR3 coding sequence is TGTGCCAGCAGTTTAATGGGGAACTACAATGAGCAGTTCTTC.

This clone occurred once. The CDR3 here is CASDPQSRGDYTF. The CDR3 DNA sequence: TGTGCTAGTGATCCACAGTCTAGGGGGGACTACACCTTC. The chain employs TRBV12-5 and TRBJ1-2; D perhaps matches TRBD1 (6 bases). Germline V lookup: CDR1 LGHNT, CDR2 FRNRAP. The CDR3 length is 13 residues. Trimming stripped 7 bases from V and 10 bases from J, with 19 bases between. Filled out from reference TRBV12-5 and TRBJ1-2, the complete variable domain reads DARVTQTPRHKVTEMGQEVTMRCQPILGHNTVFWYRQTMMQGLELLAYFRNRAPLDDSGMPKDRFSAEMPDATLATLKIQPSEPRDSAVYFCASDPQSRGDYTFGSGTRLTVV.

The chain combines TRBV12-2 with TRBJ1-5; the DNA was not used to check the table's D call, TRBD1. TRBV12-2 is given as a pseudogene. The CDR3 is made up of 20 amino acids. CDR3 loop: CASRSPQGGSSCGFYQPQHF. CDR3 coding DNA: TGTGCAAGTCGCTCGCCCCAGGGGGGTTCTTCCTGTGGATTCTATCAGCCCCAGCATTTT.

The gene calls are TRBV4-1 and TRBJ2-3; D not certain. Trimming pared 5 bases from V and 2 bases from J, leaving 2 bases between. CDR1 MGHRA and CDR2 YSYEKL come from the germline V gene. The CDR3 spans 11 residues. CDR3 loop: CASSFTDTQYF. Here the CDR3 DNA reads TGCGCCAGCAGCTTCACAGATACGCAGTATTTT.

The chain is built from TRBV6-1 and TRBJ2-3; D is unclear. V lost 3 bases and J lost 2, with 12 bases in between. The CDR3 covers 15 residues. Germline CDR1 is MNHNS and CDR2 is SASEGT. The CDR3 nucleotides read TGTGCCAGCAGTGATCATTGGACCGACACAGATACGCAGTATTTT. It codes for CASSDHWTDTDTQYF.

The V and J genes are TRBV15 and TRBJ2-1; D gene uncertain. V lost 0 bases, J lost 5 bases, and 11 bases lay in between. This CDR3 region has 15 residues. Germline V lookup: CDR1 LNHNV, CDR2 YYDKDF (reference sequence). The CDR3 loop reads CATSRDLTLNNEQFF. CDR3 coding DNA: TGTGCCACCAGCAGAGATCTCACACTGAACAATGAGCAGTTCTTC.

This clone appeared a single time. The V and J genes are TRBV4-3 and TRBJ2-7; 8 nucleotides line up with TRBD1. CDR3 length: 14 amino acids. Germline CDR1 LGHNA, CDR2 YSLEER. The junction had 3 bases not matched to a gene; V was cut back by 1 base and J by 4 bases. As DNA, the CDR3 is TGCGCCAGCAGCCAAGGCAGGGGGCTTTACGAGCAGTACTTC. This gives the protein CASSQGRGLYEQYF.

The genes are TRBV2 and TRBJ2-5; TRBD1 aligns across 8 bases. J was trimmed by 2 bases and V by 10 bases; bases with no gene match: 12. CDR1 is SNHLY, CDR2 FYNNEI, per germline. The CDR3 loop spans 15 amino acids. CDR3 DNA: TGTGCCATCTCGAACCCGGGACAGGTACAAGAGACCCAGTACTTC. Protein: CAISNPGQVQETQYF.

This chain links TRBV27 with TRBJ2-1; 12 bases fit TRBD1. V lost 8 bases to trimming and J lost 9 bases; unmatched junction nucleotides: 11. The CDR3 totals 15 residues. Germline V CDR1 and CDR2: MNHEY, SMNVEV (reference sequence). The CDR3 loop is CASLAAGQGAPEQFF. CDR3 sequence (DNA): TGTGCCAGCCTTGCTGCGGGACAGGGGGCGCCTGAGCAGTTCTTC.

The chain recombines TRBV2 with TRBJ1-1; D is unresolved. The CDR3 contains 15 residues. Trimming cost V 0 bases and J 4 bases, with 12 bases left between them. Germline lookup yields CDR1 SNHLY and CDR2 FYNNEI. The CDR3 DNA sequence: TGTGCCAGCAGTGAAGCGCGAGGGCTTCCCACTGAAGCTTTCTTT. This gives the protein CASSEARGLPTEAFF.

This clone has only a few counts. The sample holds other DNA sequences that translate to the same CDR3. The chain joins TRBV7-2 to TRBJ2-1, with no clear D. Germline V lookup: CDR1 SGHTA, CDR2 FQGNSA. V shed 1 base and J shed 9 bases, with 4 bases lying between them. The CDR3 extends over 11 amino acids. The CDR3 spells CASSLGGEQFF. CDR3 in DNA: TGTGCCAGCAGCTTAGGGGGTGAGCAGTTCTTC.

The V call is TRBV18, the J call TRBJ2-5, with 9 bases lining up with TRBD1. J gave up 4 bases and V 3 bases, and 0 bases lay outside the gene matches. From germline, CDR1 is KGHSH and CDR2 LQKENI. This CDR3 comprises 13 residues. This CDR3 is CASSPGQGETQYF. For the CDR3, the DNA is TGTGCCAGCTCACCGGGACAGGGAGAGACCCAGTACTTC.

The V and J genes are TRBV7-6 and TRBJ2-7; D might be TRBD1 or TRBD2, each matching 5 bases. V was trimmed by 1 base and J by 0 bases, leaving 7 bases between them. This CDR3 has 14 residues. Germline loops: CDR1 SGHVS, CDR2 FNYEAQ. CDR3 in DNA: TGTGCCAGCAGCTTAGAGGGGAGCTCCTACGAGCAGTACTTC. Protein product: CASSLEGSSYEQYF.